The next 26 T cell receptor beta chains were all read from a single sample in a study of blood T cell repertoires in COVID-19. The protocol was immunoSEQ multiplex PCR, while the TCRdb copy is restricted to in-frame clones and leaves out a portion. Of some 240,000 clones in the sample, 80% to 90% were seen once. Sequencing was performed on peripheral blood. These receptors all come from a man aged 50 to 59 with active or convalescent COVID-19.

This chain connects TRBV28 to TRBJ2-1, with a tentative D call TRBD2 (5 bases). The V and J ends lost 5 bases and 7 bases respectively, with 18 bases between them. Germline assignment: CDR1 MDHEN and CDR2 SYDVKM. CDR3 length: 15 amino acids. CDR3: CASSASGILGNEQFF. The CDR3 DNA reads as TGTGCCAGCAGTGCGTCGGGAATCCTTGGAAATGAGCAGTTCTTC.

V is TRBV27 and J is TRBJ2-3; D is undetermined. This CDR3 has 15 amino acids. Trimming stripped 4 bases from V and 3 bases from J, with 14 bases between. Per germline, CDR1 MNHEY and CDR2 SMNVEV (reference sequence). CDR3 protein: CASSSAGSRTDTQYF. CDR3 sequence (DNA): TGTGCCAGCAGTTCCGCCGGGTCCCGGACAGATACGCAGTATTTT.

This clone was seen only a few times. The chain uses TRBV27 and TRBJ2-1; D possibly corresponds to TRBD2 (7 bases). V lost 6 bases, J lost 6 bases, and 15 bases lay in between. From germline, CDR1 is MNHEY and CDR2 SMNVEV (reference sequence). The CDR3 is 14 amino acids. The CDR3 nucleotides read TGTGCCAGCAGCATAGGCGGGGGCCCCAATGAGCAGTTCTTC. Its protein is CASSIGGGPNEQFF.

The J gene is TRBJ1-4, the V gene TRBV28; perhaps TRBD1 as D (6 bases). Germline CDR1 is MDHEN and CDR2 is SYDVKM. Deletions cut 5 bases from V and 4 bases from J, with 11 bases between. This CDR3 contains 14 residues. CDR3: CASSPGHFNEKLFF. The CDR3 coding sequence is TGTGCCAGCAGTCCGGGACACTTTAATGAAAAACTGTTTTTT.

V and J are TRBV11-1 and TRBJ1-4; weak D call: TRBD1 (5 bases). The V end was cut by 3 bases, the J end by 6 bases, with 11 bases between. The V gene's germline CDR1 is SGHAT and CDR2 FQDESV (reference sequence). The CDR3 is made up of 14 amino acids. This CDR3 is CASSLGQKDEKLFF. CDR3 in DNA: TGTGCCAGCAGCTTGGGGCAGAAGGATGAAAAACTGTTTTTT.

The chain carries TRBV5-4 and TRBJ1-3, with D tentatively TRBD1 (6 bases). The germline CDR1 and CDR2 sequences are SGHNT and YYREEE (reference sequence). The CDR3 extends over 16 amino acids. V lost 0 bases, J lost 3 bases, and 13 bases lay in between. The CDR3 is CASSLGAGAGGNTIYF. For the CDR3, the DNA is TGTGCCAGCAGCTTGGGAGCGGGGGCCGGTGGAAACACCATATATTTT.

This chain joins TRBV20-1 and TRBJ1-5, with a tentative D call TRBD1 (6 bases). The V and J ends lost 3 bases and 0 bases respectively, with 12 bases between them. Germline CDR1 reads DFQATT; CDR2 reads SNEGSKA (reference sequence). The CDR3 totals 15 residues. The CDR3 DNA sequence: TGCAGTGCTAGTCACAGGGAGTATAGCAATCAGCCCCAGCATTTT. This sequence encodes CSASHREYSNQPQHF.

This clone was found a few times. J is TRBJ2-7 and V is TRBV7-9; no clear D. CDR3 length: 16 amino acids. V gave up 1 base and J gave up 4 bases, with 17 bases separating them. The germline V gene has CDR1 SEHNR and CDR2 FQNEAQ (reference sequence). The CDR3 DNA is TGTGCCAGCAGCTTAGAGGCCAGCGAACGACCGTACGAGCAGTACTTC. Residues: CASSLEASERPYEQYF.

This rearrangement joins TRBV4-3 to TRBJ2-5, with D maybe TRBD2 (6 bases). The V and J ends lost 4 bases and 2 bases respectively, with 14 bases between them. The CDR3 covers 15 residues. Germline V gene data show CDR1 as LGHNA and CDR2 as YSLEER. This chain's CDR3 is CASSRRMGGQETQYF. In DNA form, the CDR3 reads TGCGCCAGCAGCCGACGGATGGGGGGACAAGAGACCCAGTACTTC.

The CDR3 reads CASSFSLRDSLDNEQFF. In nucleotides, the CDR3 is TGTGCCAGCAGTTTTTCCTTACGGGACAGCCTAGACAATGAGCAGTTCTTC. V is TRBV28 and J is TRBJ2-1; TRBD1 aligns across 7 bases. The CDR3 is 17 residues long. CDR1 and CDR2 from the germline V gene are MDHEN and SYDVKM. V shed 3 bases and J 5 bases; nucleotides not matched to a gene: 13.

This chain uses TRBV2 with TRBJ1-2, with unresolved D. The CDR3 has 12 amino acids. The germline CDR1 and CDR2 sequences are SNHLY and FYNNEI. The V end was cut by 3 bases, the J end by 4 bases, with 6 bases between. The CDR3 loop reads CASSDRFYGYTF. As DNA, the CDR3 is TGTGCCAGCAGTGACAGATTCTATGGCTACACCTTC. Full variable domain (missing parts from reference TRBV2 and TRBJ1-2): EPEVTQTPSHQVTQMGQEVILRCVPISNHLYFYWYRQILGQKVEFLVSFYNNEISEKSEIFDDQFSVERPDGSNFTLKIRSTKLEDSAMYFCASSDRFYGYTFGSGTRLTVV.

The CDR3 region has the DNA TGCGCCAGCAGCTTGACAGGATATAGCACAGATACGCAGTATTTT. This encodes CASSLTGYSTDTQYF. The chain carries TRBV5-1 and TRBJ2-3, with D perhaps matching TRBD1 (5 bases). This CDR3 region has 15 residues. The ends were cut back, 1 base at V and 0 bases at J, with 9 bases in the middle. The germline V gene has CDR1 SGHRS and CDR2 YFSETQ.

The chain is built from TRBV18 and TRBJ2-2; 7 bases map to TRBD2. Trimming at V came to 3 bases and at J to 10 bases, leaving 2 bases not matched to a gene. This CDR3 has 12 amino acids. CDR1 KGHSH and CDR2 LQKENI come from the germline V gene. The CDR3 DNA is TGTGCCAGCTCACCGGGAGGGGAGGAGCTGTTTTTT. Translation: CASSPGGEELFF.

V and J are TRBV18 and TRBJ2-1, with TRBD2 matching over 8 bases. Germline CDR1 reads KGHSH; CDR2 reads LQKENI. The CDR3 runs to 13 residues. After removal of 3 bases from V and 8 bases from J, the junction contained 3 bases not matched to a gene. The CDR3 reads CASSPRLAHEQFF. CDR3 bases: TGTGCCAGCTCACCCAGACTAGCGCATGAGCAGTTCTTC.

The chain joins TRBV6-5 to TRBJ2-3; D unresolved. Trimming took 8 bases from V and 1 from J, leaving 10 bases between them. The CDR3 has 13 residues. Germline V gene data show CDR1 as MNHEY and CDR2 as SVGAGI. The CDR3 protein is CASRHTGTDTQYF. The DNA for the CDR3 is TGTGCCAGCCGCCATACGGGCACAGATACGCAGTATTTT.

The rearrangement links TRBV5-4 to TRBJ2-6; unclear D gene. The CDR3 spans 17 residues. V was trimmed by 0 bases and J by 0 bases, leaving 10 bases between them. CDR1 SGHNT and CDR2 YYREEE come from the germline V gene (reference sequence). The CDR3 nucleotides read TGTGCCAGCAGCTTGGAGGCAGCGAGCTCTGGGGCCAACGTCCTGACTTTC. Translated: CASSLEAASSGANVLTF.

This clone was recorded once. V usage is TRBV5-8 and J usage is TRBJ2-2; D unresolved. V lost 0 bases, J lost 1 base, and 4 bases lay in between. The CDR3 spans 14 residues. Germline V lookup: CDR1 SGHTS, CDR2 YDEGEE. The CDR3 coding sequence is TGTGCCAGCAGCTTGGCTTGGAACACCGGGGAGCTGTTTTTT. Translating it yields CASSLAWNTGELFF.

The V and J genes are TRBV7-9 and TRBJ2-1, with 12 bases matching TRBD2. The V segment lost 5 bases and the J segment 7 bases; nucleotides outside the gene matches: 6. In germline, CDR1 is SEHNR, CDR2 FQNEAQ (reference sequence). CDR3 length: 15 amino acids. The CDR3 sequence is CASSPLAGGWNEQFF. The CDR3, as DNA: TGTGCCAGCAGCCCACTAGCGGGAGGCTGGAATGAGCAGTTCTTC.

This chain joins TRBV2 and TRBJ1-1; D is unresolved. The CDR3 covers 12 residues. V was pared by 7 bases and J by 4 bases, with 10 bases between. The germline V gene encodes CDR1 SNHLY and CDR2 FYNNEI. The CDR3 here is CASMWAATEAFF. The CDR3 nucleotides are TGTGCCAGCATGTGGGCAGCCACTGAAGCTTTCTTT.

This rearrangement joins TRBV5-1 to TRBJ2-7; 9 nucleotides line up with TRBD1. V was clipped by 4 bases and J by 13 bases; unmatched bases: 6. Germline CDR1 is SGHRS and CDR2 is YFSETQ. The CDR3 is made up of 11 amino acids. CDR3 protein: CASSQGDRAYF. CDR3 coding DNA: TGCGCCAGCAGCCAAGGGGACAGGGCATACTTC.

This clone occurred a few times. This chain connects TRBV5-5 to TRBJ1-3, with D perhaps matching TRBD1 (6 bases). The V gene's germline CDR1 is SGHKS and CDR2 YYEKEE (reference sequence). The V end lost 4 bases, the J end lost 0 bases, and 11 bases lay between the germline ends. CDR3 size: 15 residues. The CDR3: CASSRGDNSGNTIYF. The CDR3, as DNA: TGTGCCAGCAGCCGAGGGGACAACTCTGGAAACACCATATATTTT.

CDR3 residues: CASSLTGLAGSTDTQYF. The CDR3, as DNA: TGTGCCAGCAGTTTAACGGGACTAGCGGGGAGCACAGATACGCAGTATTTT. The chain couples TRBV28 to TRBJ2-3; 13 nucleotides align to TRBD2. CDR1 and CDR2 from the germline V gene are MDHEN and SYDVKM. The junction had 2 bases not matched to a gene; V was cut back by 2 bases and J by 0 bases. The CDR3 runs 17 residues. Looking up the rest from reference TRBV28 and TRBJ2-3 gives the full variable domain: DVKVTQSSRYLVKRTGEKVFLECVQDMDHENMFWYRQDPGLGLRLIYFSYDVKMKEKGDIPEGYSVSREKKERFSLILESASTNQTSMYLCASSLTGLAGSTDTQYFGPGTRLTVL.

The V call is TRBV6-1, the J call TRBJ2-7; TRBD2 is a possible D gene (6 bases). This CDR3 has 14 residues. From germline, CDR1 is MNHNS and CDR2 SASEGT. Deletions cut 1 base from V and 0 bases from J, with 7 bases between. The CDR3 coding sequence is TGTGCCAGCAGTGAAGTGGGGGGCTCCTACGAGCAGTACTTC. Its translation is CASSEVGGSYEQYF.

V usage is TRBV11-2 and J usage is TRBJ2-6, with a weak D call TRBD2 (6 bases). This CDR3 spans 18 amino acids. The germline CDR1 and CDR2 sequences are SGHAT and FQNNGV. The ends were cut back, 3 bases at V and 0 bases at J, with 15 bases in the middle. The CDR3 DNA follows: TGTGCCAGCAGCTTCTACGGGGGAACTCGCTCTGGGGCCAACGTCCTGACTTTC. Encoded protein: CASSFYGGTRSGANVLTF.

The chain carries TRBV6-5 and TRBJ1-2; 7 positions agree with TRBD1. The germline V gene has CDR1 MNHEY and CDR2 SVGAGI. The CDR3 covers 13 residues. J was trimmed by 4 bases and V by 5 bases; bases with no gene match: 4. As DNA, the CDR3 is TGTGCCAGCAGTACAGGGGTCATCTATGGCTACACCTTC. Its translation is CASSTGVIYGYTF.

This chain connects TRBV3-1 (or the pseudogene TRBV3-2) to TRBJ1-4, with D uncertain. Per germline, CDR1 LGHDT and CDR2 YNNKEL (reference sequence). The ends were cut back, 1 base at V and 10 bases at J, with 7 bases in the middle. This CDR3 spans 12 amino acids. The chain's CDR3 is CASSQGRVKLFF. The CDR3 nucleotides read TGTGCCAGCAGCCAAGGGAGGGTAAAACTGTTTTTT.